The rows below give T cell receptor beta chains drawn from one sample of a study of blood T cells in healthy people across ages. One entry per CDR3 protein results from TCRdb running MiXCR on the 5' RACE reads. The sample shows more than 1,400,000 distinct CDR3 sequences, 42% of them seen only once. What was sequenced was blood. The receptors derive from a woman between 18 and 29 years old in good health. Each CDR3 is given with its conserved first and last residue. The D gene is left open where the match is weak. Clone size appears in some rows only: once, few, many, or a class for an expanded clone.

D gene: TRBD1; V gene: TRBV7-9; clone size: .; J gene: TRBJ1-2; CDR3 protein: CASSPGTGVDYGYTF; CDR3 DNA: TGTGCCAGCAGCCCCGGGACAGGGGTTGACTATGGCTACACCTTC
D gene: TRBD1; V gene: TRBV20-1; clone size: .; J gene: TRBJ1-5; CDR3 protein: CSAREAGGNFQPQHF; CDR3 DNA: TGCAGTGCTAGAGAGGCAGGGGGTAATTTCCAGCCCCAGCATTTT
D gene: .; V gene: TRBV11-3; clone size: .; J gene: TRBJ2-7; CDR3 protein: CASSFLAWGDYEQYF; CDR3 DNA: TGTGCCAGCAGCTTTCTAGCCTGGGGGGATTACGAGCAGTACTTC
D gene: .; V gene: TRBV27; clone size: few; J gene: TRBJ2-7; CDR3 protein: CASSLSGRRDHYEQYF; CDR3 DNA: TGTGCCAGCAGTTTATCAGGTCGTCGGGATCACTACGAGCAGTACTTC
D gene: .; V gene: TRBV5-1; clone size: few; J gene: TRBJ2-3; CDR3 protein: CASSPYDSTDTQYF; CDR3 DNA: TGCGCCAGCAGCCCCTACGACTCTACAGATACGCAGTATTTT
D gene: .; V gene: TRBV11-2; clone size: .; J gene: TRBJ2-5; CDR3 protein: CASSPMGRPETQYF; CDR3 DNA: TGTGCCAGCAGCCCGATGGGACGTCCCGAGACCCAGTACTTC
D gene: .; V gene: TRBV10-3; clone size: once; J gene: TRBJ2-7; CDR3 protein: CAIRSGVPGHEQYF; CDR3 DNA: TGTGCCATCAGGTCGGGAGTACCCGGCCATGAGCAGTACTTC
D gene: .; V gene: TRBV20-1; clone size: .; J gene: TRBJ1-2; CDR3 protein: CSAGFNYGYTF; CDR3 DNA: TGCAGTGCCGGCTTTAACTATGGCTACACCTTC
D gene: .; V gene: TRBV27; clone size: few; J gene: TRBJ1-1; CDR3 protein: CASSIPPTGLVPTEAFF; CDR3 DNA: TGTGCCAGCAGTATTCCACCCACCGGACTCGTTCCCACTGAAGCTTTCTTT
D gene: TRBD2; V gene: TRBV20-1; clone size: many; J gene: TRBJ2-5; CDR3 protein: CSASPGTSVQETQYF; CDR3 DNA: TGCAGTGCTTCCCCCGGGACTAGCGTTCAAGAGACCCAGTACTTC
D gene: .; V gene: TRBV29-1; clone size: .; J gene: TRBJ2-7; CDR3 protein: CSVVTGASYEQYF; CDR3 DNA: TGCAGCGTTGTAACGGGGGCCTCCTACGAGCAGTACTTC
D gene: .; V gene: TRBV7-9; clone size: .; J gene: TRBJ1-5; CDR3 protein: CASSTTNQPQHF; CDR3 DNA: TGTGCCAGCAGCACCACGAATCAGCCCCAGCATTTT
D gene: TRBD2; V gene: TRBV29-1; clone size: .; J gene: TRBJ2-5; CDR3 protein: CSVRLAANQETQYF; CDR3 DNA: TGCAGCGTCAGACTAGCGGCCAACCAAGAGACCCAGTACTTC
D gene: TRBD2; V gene: TRBV28; clone size: .; J gene: TRBJ2-1; CDR3 protein: CASSFTGTSKFF; CDR3 DNA: TGTGCCAGCAGTTTTACCGGGACTAGCAAGTTCTTC
D gene: TRBD2; V gene: TRBV12-3/TRBV12-4; clone size: .; J gene: TRBJ2-3; CDR3 protein: CASSLLLAGSPQYF; CDR3 DNA: TGTGCCAGCAGTTTACTGCTAGCGGGTTCGCCACAGTATTTT
D gene: TRBD2; V gene: TRBV27; clone size: .; J gene: TRBJ2-1; CDR3 protein: CASSLSLLAGGEQFF; CDR3 DNA: TGTGCCAGCAGTTTATCCTTACTAGCGGGAGGAGAGCAGTTCTTC
D gene: .; V gene: TRBV5-5; clone size: .; J gene: TRBJ2-5; CDR3 protein: CASSRGKAKETQYF; CDR3 DNA: TGTGCCAGCAGCCGCGGGAAGGCAAAAGAGACCCAGTACTTC
D gene: .; V gene: TRBV28; clone size: once; J gene: TRBJ1-5; CDR3 protein: CASSRPPGSNQPQHF; CDR3 DNA: TGTGCCAGCAGTCGACCTCCGGGGAGCAATCAGCCCCAGCATTTT
D gene: .; V gene: TRBV12-1; clone size: few; J gene: TRBJ1-2; CDR3 protein: CASSQRTLGQKLNYYGYTF; CDR3 DNA: TGTGCCAGCAGCCAACGCACCCTGGGACAGAAGCTAAACTATTATGGCTACACCTTC
D gene: .; V gene: TRBV10-1; clone size: few; J gene: TRBJ2-7; CDR3 protein: CASSESTQGNEQYF; CDR3 DNA: TGCGCCAGCAGTGAGTCGACTCAAGGCAATGAGCAGTACTTC
D gene: .; V gene: TRBV2; clone size: .; J gene: TRBJ2-1; CDR3 protein: CASSKTGQLYNEQFF; CDR3 DNA: TGTGCCAGCAGCAAAACGGGACAACTATACAATGAGCAGTTCTTC
D gene: TRBD2; V gene: TRBV6-5; clone size: few; J gene: TRBJ2-3; CDR3 protein: CASRREEADTQYF; CDR3 DNA: TGTGCCAGCAGGCGGGAGGAGGCAGATACGCAGTATTTT
D gene: .; V gene: TRBV18; clone size: many; J gene: TRBJ1-5; CDR3 protein: CASSPSSNQPQHF; CDR3 DNA: TGTGCCAGCTCACCCAGTAGCAATCAGCCCCAGCATTTT
D gene: .; V gene: TRBV7-2; clone size: .; J gene: TRBJ2-7; CDR3 protein: CASGGAVNPSYNEQYF; CDR3 DNA: TGTGCCAGCGGGGGGGCGGTTAACCCCTCCTACAATGAGCAGTACTTC
D gene: .; V gene: TRBV9; clone size: .; J gene: TRBJ1-2; CDR3 protein: CASSPRGDRLTYGYTF; CDR3 DNA: TGTGCCAGCAGCCCCCGAGGAGACAGACTAACCTATGGCTACACCTTC
D gene: .; V gene: TRBV21-1; clone size: few; J gene: TRBJ2-3; CDR3 protein: CANPKIAEQVYTQYF; CDR3 DNA: TGTGCCAACCCCAAGATAGCGGAGCAGGTATATACGCAGTATTTT
D gene: .; V gene: TRBV20-1; clone size: .; J gene: TRBJ2-2; CDR3 protein: CSARGRPNTGELFF; CDR3 DNA: TGCAGTGCTCGAGGGCGGCCGAACACCGGGGAGCTGTTTTTT
D gene: .; V gene: TRBV9; clone size: .; J gene: TRBJ2-7; CDR3 protein: CASRRTAEYF; CDR3 DNA: TGTGCCAGCAGAAGAACGGCGGAGTACTTC
D gene: .; V gene: TRBV12-3/TRBV12-4; clone size: .; J gene: TRBJ1-2; CDR3 protein: CASVGGTNYGYTF; CDR3 DNA: TGTGCCAGCGTCGGGGGCACTAACTATGGCTACACCTTC
D gene: .; V gene: TRBV20-1; clone size: few; J gene: TRBJ2-5; CDR3 protein: CSPHPHEQYF; CDR3 DNA: TGCAGCCCCCATCCTCATGAGCAGTACTTC
D gene: TRBD2; V gene: TRBV11-2; clone size: .; J gene: TRBJ2-1; CDR3 protein: CASSSTSGSFDEQFF; CDR3 DNA: TGTGCCAGCAGCTCAACTAGCGGGAGTTTCGATGAGCAGTTCTTC
D gene: TRBD1; V gene: TRBV13; clone size: few; J gene: TRBJ2-7; CDR3 protein: CASSSTGTGRYEQYF; CDR3 DNA: TGTGCCAGCAGCTCGACCGGGACAGGGCGCTACGAGCAGTACTTC
D gene: .; V gene: TRBV5-6; clone size: .; J gene: TRBJ1-5; CDR3 protein: CASSSGTPSNQPQHF; CDR3 DNA: TGTGCCAGCAGCTCTGGGACCCCGAGCAATCAGCCCCAGCATTTT
D gene: .; V gene: TRBV5-1; clone size: .; J gene: TRBJ1-1; CDR3 protein: CASNPIAGAGGTEAFF; CDR3 DNA: TGCGCCAGCAACCCGATCGCAGGGGCTGGGGGGACTGAAGCTTTCTTT
D gene: .; V gene: TRBV7-9; clone size: .; J gene: TRBJ1-1; CDR3 protein: CASSDLTGKYTEAFF; CDR3 DNA: TGTGCCAGCAGCGACCTAACAGGAAAATACACTGAAGCTTTCTTT
D gene: TRBD2; V gene: TRBV5-1; clone size: few; J gene: TRBJ2-5; CDR3 protein: CASSLAGTSNSIEQYF; CDR3 DNA: TGCGCCAGCAGCTTGGCCGGGACTAGCAATTCCATTGAGCAGTACTTC
D gene: TRBD2; V gene: TRBV29-1; clone size: .; J gene: TRBJ2-2; CDR3 protein: CSVEGLAGPTRTGELFF; CDR3 DNA: TGCAGCGTTGAAGGACTAGCGGGCCCCACGAGGACCGGGGAGCTGTTTTTT
D gene: .; V gene: TRBV2; clone size: .; J gene: TRBJ2-1; CDR3 protein: CASSLAGWVGRRNEQFF; CDR3 DNA: TGTGCCAGCAGTTTGGCGGGGTGGGTCGGGAGACGGAATGAGCAGTTCTTC
D gene: .; V gene: TRBV29-1; clone size: many; J gene: TRBJ2-5; CDR3 protein: CSAASETQYF; CDR3 DNA: TGCAGCGCCGCTTCGGAGACCCAGTACTTC
D gene: .; V gene: TRBV20-1; clone size: .; J gene: TRBJ2-7; CDR3 protein: CSAWGRQSYEQYF; CDR3 DNA: TGCAGTGCTTGGGGGCGGCAGTCCTACGAGCAGTACTTC
D gene: TRBD2; V gene: TRBV20-1; clone size: few; J gene: TRBJ2-5; CDR3 protein: CSAQPQAGEYQETQYF; CDR3 DNA: TGCAGTGCTCAACCCCAAGCGGGGGAGTACCAAGAGACCCAGTACTTC
D gene: TRBD2; V gene: TRBV3-1; clone size: .; J gene: TRBJ2-1; CDR3 protein: CASSQIAGGWGDEQFF; CDR3 DNA: TGTGCCAGCAGCCAAATAGCGGGGGGGTGGGGGGATGAGCAGTTCTTC
D gene: .; V gene: TRBV6-5; clone size: .; J gene: TRBJ2-7; CDR3 protein: CAKGPGPDYEQYF; CDR3 DNA: TGTGCAAAGGGGCCGGGGCCAGACTACGAGCAGTACTTC
D gene: .; V gene: TRBV27; clone size: few; J gene: TRBJ1-1; CDR3 protein: CASSSRQHMNTEAFF; CDR3 DNA: TGTGCCAGCAGTTCGCGGCAGCACATGAACACTGAAGCTTTCTTT
D gene: TRBD1; V gene: TRBV7-9; clone size: once; J gene: TRBJ1-1; CDR3 protein: CASSLDRQGGSRAFF; CDR3 DNA: TGTGCCAGCAGCTTAGATAGGCAGGGGGGTTCTCGAGCTTTCTTT
D gene: .; V gene: TRBV5-1; clone size: .; J gene: TRBJ2-7; CDR3 protein: CASGALAYNEQYF; CDR3 DNA: TGCGCCAGCGGTGCCCTAGCCTACAATGAGCAGTACTTC
D gene: .; V gene: TRBV4-1; clone size: few; J gene: TRBJ1-5; CDR3 protein: CASSFPGERNQPQHF; CDR3 DNA: TGCGCCAGCAGCTTCCCCGGGGAGCGGAATCAGCCCCAGCATTTT
D gene: TRBD2; V gene: TRBV4-1; clone size: .; J gene: TRBJ2-3; CDR3 protein: CASSQGVGGSSTDTQYF; CDR3 DNA: TGCGCCAGCAGCCAAGGCGTGGGCGGGAGTAGCACAGATACGCAGTATTTT
D gene: .; V gene: TRBV27; clone size: .; J gene: TRBJ1-2; CDR3 protein: CASRLGVVGGYTF; CDR3 DNA: TGCGCCAGCAGATTAGGGGTTGTAGGTGGCTACACCTTC
D gene: .; V gene: TRBV10-3; clone size: .; J gene: TRBJ2-2; CDR3 protein: CAISEGGGTGELFF; CDR3 DNA: TGTGCCATCAGTGAAGGGGGAGGGACCGGGGAGCTGTTTTTT
D gene: .; V gene: TRBV7-9; clone size: .; J gene: TRBJ2-5; CDR3 protein: CASSLSGPAFPYF; CDR3 DNA: TGTGCCAGCAGCCTGAGTGGCCCCGCCTTCCCGTACTTC
D gene: .; V gene: TRBV13; clone size: .; J gene: TRBJ2-7; CDR3 protein: CASSLGGGKSDEQYF; CDR3 DNA: TGTGCCAGCAGCTTAGGCGGCGGGAAGTCGGACGAGCAGTACTTC
D gene: .; V gene: TRBV20-1; clone size: .; J gene: TRBJ2-2; CDR3 protein: CGGPGDTGELFF; CDR3 DNA: TGCGGTGGGCCAGGAGACACCGGGGAGCTGTTTTTT
D gene: TRBD1; V gene: TRBV20-1; clone size: .; J gene: TRBJ2-7; CDR3 protein: CSARRETGVSYEQYF; CDR3 DNA: TGCAGTGCTAGGAGGGAGACAGGGGTCTCCTACGAGCAGTACTTC
D gene: TRBD2; V gene: TRBV14; clone size: .; J gene: TRBJ2-2; CDR3 protein: CASSRRPSGTGELFF; CDR3 DNA: TGTGCCAGCAGCCGTCGACCTAGCGGCACCGGGGAGCTGTTTTTT
D gene: .; V gene: TRBV10-3; clone size: few; J gene: TRBJ2-7; CDR3 protein: CAIRASGGHEQYF; CDR3 DNA: TGTGCCATCAGAGCATCCGGGGGGCACGAGCAGTACTTC
D gene: .; V gene: TRBV4-1; clone size: .; J gene: TRBJ1-2; CDR3 protein: CASSQEDINGYTF; CDR3 DNA: TGCGCCAGCAGCCAGGAAGACATTAATGGCTACACCTTC
D gene: .; V gene: TRBV20-1; clone size: .; J gene: TRBJ1-3; CDR3 protein: CSARDKLLSGNTIYF; CDR3 DNA: TGCAGTGCTAGGGACAAGCTCCTCTCTGGAAACACCATATATTTT
D gene: TRBD1; V gene: TRBV20-1; clone size: .; J gene: TRBJ1-1; CDR3 protein: CSAGGTAMNTEAFF; CDR3 DNA: TGCAGTGCCGGCGGGACAGCCATGAACACTGAAGCTTTCTTT
D gene: .; V gene: TRBV7-2; clone size: .; J gene: TRBJ1-5; CDR3 protein: CASSSIGFQPQHF; CDR3 DNA: TGTGCCAGCAGCTCCATAGGGTTTCAGCCCCAGCATTTT